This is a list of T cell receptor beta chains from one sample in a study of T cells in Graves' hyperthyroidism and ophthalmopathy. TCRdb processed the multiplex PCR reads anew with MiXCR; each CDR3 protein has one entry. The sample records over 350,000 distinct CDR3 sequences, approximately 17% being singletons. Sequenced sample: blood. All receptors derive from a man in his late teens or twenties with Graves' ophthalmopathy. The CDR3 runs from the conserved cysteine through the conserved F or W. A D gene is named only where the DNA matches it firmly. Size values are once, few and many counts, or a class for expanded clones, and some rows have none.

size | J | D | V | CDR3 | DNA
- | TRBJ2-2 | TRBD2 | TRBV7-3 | CASSFQPGLANTGELFF | TGTGCCAGCAGCTTCCAACCGGGACTAGCGAACACCGGGGAGCTGTTTTTT
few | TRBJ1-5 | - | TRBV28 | CASSLGLGFVRQPQHF | TGTGCCAGCAGTTTAGGGCTCGGGTTTGTTCGTCAGCCCCAGCATTTT
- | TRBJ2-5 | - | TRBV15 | CATSRDPSETQYF | TGTGCCACCAGCAGAGATCCCTCGGAGACCCAGTACTTC
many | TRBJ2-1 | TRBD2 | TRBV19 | CASSPGLAGGSYNEQFF | TGTGCCAGTAGTCCGGGACTAGCGGGTGGCTCCTACAATGAGCAGTTCTTC
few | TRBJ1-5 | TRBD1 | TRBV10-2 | CASWTGGAQPQHF | TGCGCCAGCTGGACAGGAGGGGCACAGCCCCAGCATTTT
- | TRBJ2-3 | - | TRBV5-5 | CASNPRRTGTDTQYF | TGTGCCAGCAACCCACGCCGGACAGGCACAGATACGCAGTATTTT
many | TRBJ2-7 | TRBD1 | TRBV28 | CASNQGDSLYEQYF | TGTGCCAGCAACCAGGGGGACAGCCTCTACGAGCAGTACTTC
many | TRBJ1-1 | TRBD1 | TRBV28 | CASSLGQENTEAFF | TGTGCCAGCAGTTTGGGACAGGAGAATACTGAAGCTTTCTTT
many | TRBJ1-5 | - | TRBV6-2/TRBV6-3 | CASRIDYSNQPQHF | TGTGCCAGCAGGATCGATTATAGCAATCAGCCCCAGCATTTT
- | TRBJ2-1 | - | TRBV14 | CASSQADLNEQFF | TGTGCCAGCAGCCAGGCCGACTTGAATGAGCAGTTCTTC
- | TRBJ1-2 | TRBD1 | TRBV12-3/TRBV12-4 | CASSNRDREVGYTF | TGTGCCAGCAGTAACCGGGACAGGGAGGTTGGCTACACCTTC
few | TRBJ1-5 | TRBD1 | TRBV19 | CASRQDRAADQPQHF | TGTGCCAGTAGGCAGGACAGGGCTGCGGATCAGCCCCAGCATTTT
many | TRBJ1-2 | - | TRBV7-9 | CASSLEYLAVYGYTF | TGTGCCAGCAGCTTAGAGTATCTGGCCGTCTATGGCTACACCTTC
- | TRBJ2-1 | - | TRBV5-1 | CASSLDRPSYNEQFF | TGCGCCAGCAGCCTCGACAGGCCTTCCTACAATGAGCAGTTCTTC
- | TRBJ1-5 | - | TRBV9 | CASSQGPENQPQHF | TGTGCCAGCAGTCAGGGCCCAGAGAATCAGCCCCAGCATTTT
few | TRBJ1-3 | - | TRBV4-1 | CASSLTGTIYGDTIYF | TGCGCCAGCAGCCTCACCGGGACAATCTATGGGGACACCATATATTTT
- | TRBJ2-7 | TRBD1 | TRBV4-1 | CASSQKTGSPYEQYF | TGCGCCAGCAGCCAGAAGACAGGGTCCCCCTACGAGCAGTACTTC
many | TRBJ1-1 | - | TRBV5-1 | CASSFQGEGNTEAFF | TGCGCCAGCAGCTTTCAAGGGGAGGGGAACACTGAAGCTTTCTTT
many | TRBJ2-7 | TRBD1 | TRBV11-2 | CASIDRAAYEQYF | TGTGCCAGCATAGACAGGGCCGCCTACGAGCAGTACTTC
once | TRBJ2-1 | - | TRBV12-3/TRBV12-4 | CASISFREQFF | TGTGCCAGCATAAGTTTTCGGGAGCAGTTCTTC
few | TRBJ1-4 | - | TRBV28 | CASRAGRDEKLFF | TGTGCCAGCCGGGCAGGGAGGGATGAAAAACTGTTTTTT
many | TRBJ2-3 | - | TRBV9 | CASSRTSTDTQYF | TGTGCCAGCAGCCGAACTAGCACAGATACGCAGTATTTT
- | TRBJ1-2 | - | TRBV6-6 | CASSYSGDLYGYTF | TGTGCCAGCAGTTACTCAGGGGACCTCTATGGCTACACCTTC
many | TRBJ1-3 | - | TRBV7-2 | CASSPGWVSGGNTIYF | TGTGCCAGCAGCCCCGGTTGGGTCTCCGGTGGAAACACCATATATTTT
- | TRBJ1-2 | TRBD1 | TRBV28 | CASSSQGAVYGYTF | TGTGCCAGCAGCTCACAGGGGGCTGTCTATGGCTACACCTTC
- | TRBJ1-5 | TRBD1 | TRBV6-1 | CASSEALTGFGQPQHF | TGTGCCAGCAGTGAAGCCCTGACAGGGTTCGGTCAGCCCCAGCATTTT
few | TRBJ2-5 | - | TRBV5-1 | CASFLRQETQYF | TGCGCCAGCTTCCTCAGACAAGAGACCCAGTACTTC
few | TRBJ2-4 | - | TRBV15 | CATKMDIGIQYF | TGTGCCACCAAGATGGACATCGGCATTCAGTACTTC
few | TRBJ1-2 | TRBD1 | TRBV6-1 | CASTPTGNYGYTF | TGTGCCAGCACTCCGACAGGGAACTATGGCTACACCTTC
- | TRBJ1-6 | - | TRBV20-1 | CSARWGGDNSPLHF | TGCAGTGCTAGGTGGGGGGGTGATAATTCACCCCTCCACTTT
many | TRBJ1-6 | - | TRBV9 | CASSVGQGNNSPLHF | TGTGCCAGCAGCGTGGGTCAGGGGAATAATTCACCCCTCCACTTT
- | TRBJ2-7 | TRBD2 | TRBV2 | CASSEAGGGSYEQYF | TGTGCCAGCAGTGAAGCTGGGGGGGGGTCCTACGAGCAGTACTTC
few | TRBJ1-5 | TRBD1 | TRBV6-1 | CASTPGTGDGSTQPQHF | TGTGCCAGCACACCCGGGACAGGGGACGGCTCCACTCAGCCCCAGCATTTT
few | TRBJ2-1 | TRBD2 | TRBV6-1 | CASRRLAGGYNEQFF | TGTGCCAGCAGACGACTAGCGGGGGGTTACAATGAGCAGTTCTTC
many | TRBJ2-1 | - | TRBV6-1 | CASSEAGPSLVPSYNEQFF | TGTGCCAGCAGTGAAGCCGGGCCTTCACTAGTCCCCTCCTACAATGAGCAGTTCTTC
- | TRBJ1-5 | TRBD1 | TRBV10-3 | CAISEGQGGDQPQHF | TGTGCCATCAGTGAAGGACAGGGAGGAGATCAGCCCCAGCATTTT
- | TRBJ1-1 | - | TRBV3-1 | CASSQGGVHGRSEAFF | TGTGCCAGCAGCCAAGGGGGGGTACACGGAAGAAGTGAAGCTTTCTTT
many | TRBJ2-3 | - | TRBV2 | CASSGDFSTDTQYF | TGTGCCAGCAGTGGGGATTTTAGCACAGATACGCAGTATTTT
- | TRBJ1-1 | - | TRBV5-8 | CASSLTNGGGLTEAFF | TGTGCCAGCAGCTTAACGAACGGGGGAGGGCTTACTGAAGCTTTCTTT
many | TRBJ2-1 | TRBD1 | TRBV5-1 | CASSYVTGENNEQFF | TGCGCCAGCAGTTACGTTACAGGGGAGAACAATGAGCAGTTCTTC
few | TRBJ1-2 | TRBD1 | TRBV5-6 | CASTRDREFYGYTF | TGTGCCAGCACCCGGGACAGGGAATTTTACGGCTACACCTTC
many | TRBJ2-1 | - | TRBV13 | CASSLEGTEQFF | TGTGCCAGCAGCTTAGAAGGGACTGAGCAGTTCTTC
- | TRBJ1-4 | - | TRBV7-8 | CASSSDPRGGEKLFF | TGTGCCAGCAGCTCCGACCCCCGGGGAGGGGAAAAACTGTTTTTT
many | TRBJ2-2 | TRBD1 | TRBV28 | CASSPTGQGRTGELFF | TGTGCCAGCAGTCCGACGGGACAGGGTCGAACCGGGGAGCTGTTTTTT
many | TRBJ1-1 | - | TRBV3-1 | CASSPPRPLNTEAFF | TGTGCCAGCAGCCCGCCCCGACCGCTGAACACTGAAGCTTTCTTT